This T cell receptor beta chain was sequenced during a study of T-cell memory formation after mild COVID-19. In the study overall: TCR clusters were mostly confined to one donor each.

Germline V gene lookup returns CDR1 MNHNY and CDR2 SVGAGI (reference sequence). The CDR3 is made up of 12 amino acids. Trimming left V 11 bases short and J 2 bases short, with 11 bases between. With respect to this clonotype: What it recognizes is unknown.

Whole-study findings and limits: Day 37-peaking second-wave clones had unconfirmed SARS-CoV-2 specificity. Among clones contracting day 15 to 85, CD4/CD8 was balanced, whereas later expanders leaned CD4+. Contracting clones localized mainly to CM and EM when CD4+ and mainly to EMRA when CD8+.

One entry per CDR3 protein, called by TCRdb with MiXCR from the 5' RACE reads. There are around 320,000 distinct CDR3 sequences in the sample; approximately 20% occur only once, and roughly 21% lies in the top ten. This sequence joins TRBV6-6 and TRBJ2-3, with D perhaps matching TRBD1 (6 bases). Sequenced material: PBMCs or a T cell subset sorted from them (not recorded which). The receptor comes from a man aged 18 to 29 who had mild COVID-19 (a few samples of this study predate the infection). Cell type and time point are not known. The CDR3 spells CACEGDTDTQYF. Here the CDR3 DNA reads TGTGCCTGCGAGGGGGACACAGATACGCAGTATTTT.